The T cell receptor (beta chain) described here comes from a study of CD8+ T cells in alopecia areata. Overall study: Patients received oral tofacitinib, 5 to 10 mg twice daily, for moderate-to-severe alopecia areata. Whole-study findings and limits: Among the cells sequenced in scalp samples are also the resident alphabeta T cells of normal skin. Across lesional scalp, and particularly alopecia totalis/universalis, clonality surpassed that of normal scalp.

Extracted from the samples, RNA was reverse transcribed into cDNA to serve as the sequencing template. TCRdb's table, derived via immunoSEQ multiplex PCR, lists solely in-frame clones and lacks some. The sample records hundreds of thousands of clones, about 60% being singletons. The V and J ends lost 7 bases and 4 bases, in that order; junction bases with no gene match: 6. The CDR3 extends over 14 amino acids. Germline V gene lookup returns CDR1 SQVTM and CDR2 ANQGSEA. Comment on this clone: Antigen specificity is unknown.

Lesional scalp punch biopsies and peripheral blood came from alopecia areata patients. The V and J genes are TRBV29-1 and TRBJ2-3; 12 bases agree with TRBD2. This receptor was identified in a human donor with alopecia areata. The source was CD4+ T cells sorted from blood, collected at week 0. The CDR3 region has the DNA TGCAGCGGGACTAGCGGGGTCGGGCCAGATACGCAGTATTTT. Translated, it gives CSGTSGVGPDTQYF.